Shown below are 21 T cell receptor beta chains from a single sample sequenced in a study of T cell repertoires in cytomegalovirus infection. Their recognized antigens are unknown. From the reads, TCRdb called clonotypes with MiXCR, one entry per CDR3 protein. The data hold about 51,000 distinct CDR3 sequences, with roughly 20% observed a single time. The specimen comprised CD8+ T cells from cultured PBMCs, sampled from culture after CMV antigen stimulation. The origin of the receptors is a human donor in good health (CMV status not recorded). Some clones in this sample may be carry-over from other donors' samples.

This clonotype was observed many times. The chain combines TRBV12-3 or TRBV12-4 with TRBJ2-5; 7 positions match TRBD2. The ends lost 5 bases at V and 4 bases at J; junction bases unmatched: 10. The CDR3 sequence is 15 residues long. CDR3 DNA: TGTGCCAGCAGTCCTAGACTAGCTTTGCTAGAGACCCAGTACTTC. Translated: CASSPRLALLETQYF.

The genes are TRBV27 and TRBJ2-2; D ambiguous. The germline CDR1 and CDR2 sequences are MNHEY and SMNVEV (reference sequence). The CDR3 totals 14 residues. Trimming shortened V by 3 bases and J by 2 bases, and 7 bases separated the two germline ends. The CDR3 spells CASSFLTNTGELFF. For the CDR3, the DNA is TGTGCCAGCAGTTTTCTCACTAACACCGGGGAGCTGTTTTTT.

The J gene is TRBJ2-7, the V gene TRBV20-1; the D is unclear. The germline V gene has CDR1 DFQATT and CDR2 SNEGSKA (reference sequence). V was clipped by 2 bases and J by 6 bases, with 20 bases between them. This CDR3 has 15 residues. CDR3 sequence: CSARPQRTSWPEQYF. DNA of the CDR3: TGCAGTGCTAGACCTCAACGGACGAGTTGGCCCGAGCAGTACTTC.

This clonotype is labeled as medium-sized (0.01 to 0.1%). The chain links TRBV27 to TRBJ1-2; 7 nucleotides align to TRBD1. CDR3 length: 13 residues. The ends lost 0 bases at V and 8 bases at J; junction bases unmatched: 3. The germline V gene has CDR1 MNHEY and CDR2 SMNVEV (reference sequence). The CDR3 here is CASSLSTGFGYTF. The CDR3 region has the DNA TGTGCCAGCAGTTTATCGACAGGGTTCGGCTACACCTTC.

CDR3 bases: TGTGCCAGCAGTTTCCTCCAGGACAGGGGCTACACCTTC. Its protein product is CASSFLQDRGYTF. The rearrangement uses TRBV12-3 or TRBV12-4 and TRBJ1-2, with 7 bases lining up with TRBD1. This CDR3 is built from 13 residues. Trimming cost V 3 bases and J 8 bases; bases outside gene matches: 6.

The chain is built from TRBV7-9 and TRBJ2-1, with 9 bases identical to TRBD1. J was trimmed by 16 bases and V by 3 bases; bases with no gene match: 13. CDR1 is SEHNR and CDR2 is FQNEAQ in the germline V gene (reference sequence). The CDR3 totals 14 residues. DNA of the CDR3: TGTGCCAGCAGCTTTGGGAAGCCGGGACAGGGTTATTTCTTC. Translating it yields CASSFGKPGQGYFF.

The rearrangement joins TRBV27 to TRBJ2-3; D is unclear. Germline V gene lookup returns CDR1 MNHEY and CDR2 SMNVEV (reference sequence). The CDR3 is made up of 18 amino acids. With 0 bases removed from V and 0 bases from J, the gap between germline ends came to 16 bases. This CDR3 reads CASSLSGDFPLSTDTQYF. CDR3 sequence (DNA): TGTGCCAGCAGTTTATCGGGCGACTTCCCCCTAAGCACAGATACGCAGTATTTT.

The chain is built from TRBV6-1 and TRBJ2-1; 12 positions agree with TRBD2. Germline-derived CDR1 and CDR2 are MNHNS and SASEGT. The V segment lost 7 bases and the J segment 6 bases; nucleotides outside the gene matches: 7. This CDR3 is 15 amino acids long. The CDR3 bases are TGTGCCAGCACCGTAGGGACTAGCGGGTCCAATGAGCAGTTCTTC. Residues: CASTVGTSGSNEQFF.

V usage is TRBV7-2 and J usage is TRBJ2-7; no reliable D call. This CDR3 region has 14 residues. V was clipped by 3 bases and J by 2 bases, with 11 bases between them. Germline V gene sequence: CDR1 SGHTA, CDR2 FQGNSA. The chain's CDR3 is CASSFDKRPYEQYF. The CDR3 DNA reads TGTGCCAGCAGCTTTGACAAACGTCCCTACGAGCAGTACTTC.

The J gene is TRBJ2-7, the V gene TRBV6-2 or TRBV6-3; 10 bases line up with TRBD2. J was trimmed by 7 bases and V by 8 bases; bases with no gene match: 8. Germline assignment: CDR1 MNHEY and CDR2 SVGEGT. This CDR3 is 13 amino acids long. Here the CDR3 DNA reads TGTGCCAGCGGCACTAGCGGGATATGGGAGCAGTACTTC. Amino acids: CASGTSGIWEQYF.

This sequence joins TRBV6-2 or TRBV6-3 and TRBJ2-7, with TRBD2 matching over 8 bases. Germline assignment: CDR1 MNHEY and CDR2 SVGEGT. The CDR3 has 16 amino acids. V lost 0 bases to trimming and J lost 6 bases; unmatched junction nucleotides: 10. The CDR3 nucleotides read TGTGCCAGCAGTTACTCGCGGGAGGAAGGAGCCTGCGAGCAGTACTTC. Translation: CASSYSREEGACEQYF.

This clonotype has a handful of counts. The chain carries TRBV6-1 and TRBJ2-3; D possibly corresponds to TRBD2 (6 bases). Germline V gene lookup returns CDR1 MNHNS and CDR2 SASEGT. This CDR3 has 14 amino acids. Trimming cost V 2 bases and J 4 bases, with 10 bases left between them. Here the CDR3 reads CASSERRGPDTQYF. The CDR3 DNA reads as TGTGCCAGCAGTGAAAGGAGGGGTCCAGATACGCAGTATTTT.

This clonotype has only a few counts. The chain is built from TRBV19 and TRBJ2-1; no definite D call. The germline gives CDR1 LNHDA, CDR2 SQIVND (reference sequence). V was trimmed by 3 bases and J by 8 bases, leaving 11 bases between them. This CDR3 is built from 13 residues. The CDR3 here is CASSIPRRDEQFF. CDR3 coding DNA: TGTGCCAGTAGTATCCCCCGACGGGATGAGCAGTTCTTC.

This clonotype was observed a few times. The chain has TRBV6-2 or TRBV6-3 and TRBJ2-7; TRBD1 might be the D (7 bases). Germline assignment: CDR1 MNHEY and CDR2 SVGEGT. CDR3 length: 14 amino acids. V was clipped by 6 bases and J by 4 bases, with 16 bases between them. The CDR3 sequence is CASRAAGQIYEQYF. CDR3 coding DNA: TGTGCCAGCAGAGCCGCGGGACAGATATACGAGCAGTACTTC.

CDR3 nucleotides: TGTGCCAGCTCACCACAAGGAGGCCTAACCGGGGAGCTGTTTTTT. The encoded protein is CASSPQGGLTGELFF. The rearrangement uses TRBV18 and TRBJ2-2, with D possibly matching TRBD2 (5 bases). V lost 1 base, J lost 5 bases, and 11 bases lay in between. This CDR3 has 15 residues. The germline CDR1 and CDR2 sequences are KGHSH and LQKENI. The full variable domain, completed using reference TRBV18 and TRBJ2-2, is NAGVMQNPRHLVRRRGQEARLRCSPMKGHSHVYWYRQLPEEGLKFMVYLQKENIIDESGMPKERFSAEFPKEGPSILRIQQVVRGDSAAYFCASSPQGGLTGELFFGEGSRLTVL.

The chain has TRBV7-8 and TRBJ2-3; 7 bases are a match to TRBD2. In germline, CDR1 is SGHVS, CDR2 FQNEAQ. After removal of 2 bases from V and 3 bases from J, the junction contained 5 bases not matched to a gene. This CDR3 region has 15 residues. CDR3 bases: TGTGCCAGCAGCTTATGGCGGGAGAATACAGATACGCAGTATTTT. Protein product: CASSLWRENTDTQYF. Filled out from reference TRBV7-8 and TRBJ2-3, the complete variable domain reads GAGVSQSPRYKVAKRGQDVALRCDPISGHVSLFWYQQALGQGPEFLTYFQNEAQLDKSGLPSDRFFAERPEGSVSTLKIQRTQQEDSAVYLCASSLWRENTDTQYFGPGTRLTVL.

V and J are TRBV7-6 and TRBJ2-3, with D tentatively TRBD2 (6 bases). This CDR3 has 14 residues. Germline lookup yields CDR1 SGHVS and CDR2 FNYEAQ. Trimming shortened V by 5 bases and J by 3 bases, and 12 bases separated the two germline ends. The CDR3, as DNA: TGTGCCAGCAGCATATCAGGGAGGACAGATACGCAGTATTTT. It yields the protein CASSISGRTDTQYF.

The chain uses TRBV6-4 and TRBJ2-2, with D hard to call. Germline assignment: CDR1 MRHNA and CDR2 SNTAGT. The length of the CDR3 is 15 residues. Trimming stripped 6 bases from V and 4 bases from J, with 15 bases between. CDR3 DNA: TGTGCCAGCAGCCCCGACGGCCGAGGCACCGGGGAGCTGTTTTTT. This translates into CASSPDGRGTGELFF.

This chain links TRBV7-9 with TRBJ2-6, with D uncertain. This CDR3 comprises 19 residues. The germline gives CDR1 SEHNR, CDR2 FQNEAQ (reference sequence). Trimming stripped 3 bases from V and 0 bases from J, with 18 bases between. CDR3 residues: CASSLELVPIRSGANVLTF. DNA of the CDR3: TGTGCCAGCAGCTTGGAATTGGTTCCGATCCGCTCTGGGGCCAACGTCCTGACTTTC. The entire variable domain, with the rest obtained from reference TRBV7-9 and TRBJ2-6, is as follows: DTGVSQNPRHKITKRGQNVTFRCDPISEHNRLYWYRQTLGQGPEFLTYFQNEAQLEKSRLLSDRFSAERPKGSFSTLEIQRTEQGDSAMYLCASSLELVPIRSGANVLTFGAGSRLTVL.

This clonotype has just a few counts. The chain has TRBV7-2 and TRBJ1-2, with TRBD1 as a possible D gene (6 bases). The V end lost 1 base, the J end lost 8 bases, and 29 bases lay between the germline ends. CDR1 and CDR2 (germline): SGHTA, FQGNSA. The CDR3 spans 19 residues. CDR3 region: CASSLEFGGSRRGLWGYTF. In nucleotides, the CDR3 is TGTGCCAGCAGCTTAGAGTTCGGGGGATCCCGTCGGGGGCTTTGGGGCTACACCTTC.

DNA of the CDR3: TGTGCCAGCAGCCCAGGGGCCGTTCAGGGTGAAGCTTTCTTT. This gives the protein CASSPGAVQGEAFF. This chain joins TRBV27 and TRBJ1-1; a possible D gene is TRBD1 (6 bases). The CDR3 is made up of 14 amino acids. V was shortened by 6 bases and J by 7 bases, with 18 bases between the two germline ends. The V gene's germline CDR1 is MNHEY and CDR2 SMNVEV (reference sequence).